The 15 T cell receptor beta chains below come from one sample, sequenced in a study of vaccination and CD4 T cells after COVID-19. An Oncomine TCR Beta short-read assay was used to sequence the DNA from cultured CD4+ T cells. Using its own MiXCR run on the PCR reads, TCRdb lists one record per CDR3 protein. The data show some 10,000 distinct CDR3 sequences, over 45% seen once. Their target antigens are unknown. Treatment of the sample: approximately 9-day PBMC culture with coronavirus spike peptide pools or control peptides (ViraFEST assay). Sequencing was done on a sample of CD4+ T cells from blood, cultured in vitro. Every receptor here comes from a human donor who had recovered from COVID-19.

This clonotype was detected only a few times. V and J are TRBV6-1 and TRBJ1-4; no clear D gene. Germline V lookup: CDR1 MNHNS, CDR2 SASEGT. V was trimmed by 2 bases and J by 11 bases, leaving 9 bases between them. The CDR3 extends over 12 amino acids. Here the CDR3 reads CASSERAGKLFF. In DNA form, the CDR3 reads TGTGCCAGCAGTGAACGGGCGGGCAAACTGTTTTTT.

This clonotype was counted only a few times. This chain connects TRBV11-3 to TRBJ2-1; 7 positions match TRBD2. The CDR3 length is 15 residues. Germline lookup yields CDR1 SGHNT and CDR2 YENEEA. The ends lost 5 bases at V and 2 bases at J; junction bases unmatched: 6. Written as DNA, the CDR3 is TGTGCCAGCAGCCGGCCGGGGGGTCCCTACAATGAGCAGTTCTTC. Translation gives CASSRPGGPYNEQFF.

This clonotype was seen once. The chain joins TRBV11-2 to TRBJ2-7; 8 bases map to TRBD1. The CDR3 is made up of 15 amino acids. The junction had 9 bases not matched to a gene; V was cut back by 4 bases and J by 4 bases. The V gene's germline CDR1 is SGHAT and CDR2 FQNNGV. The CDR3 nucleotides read TGTGCCAGCAGCTCTGGACAGGGTCAAGTTTACGAGCAGTACTTC. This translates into CASSSGQGQVYEQYF.

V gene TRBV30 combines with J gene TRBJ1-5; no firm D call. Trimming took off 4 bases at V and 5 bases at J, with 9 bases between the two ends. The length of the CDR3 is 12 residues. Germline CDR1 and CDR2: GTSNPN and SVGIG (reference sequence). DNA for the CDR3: TGTGCCTGGAAAAAGTTCGATCAGCCCCAGCATTTT. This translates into CAWKKFDQPQHF. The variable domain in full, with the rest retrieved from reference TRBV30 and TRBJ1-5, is SQTIHQWPATLVQPVGSPLSLECTVEGTSNPNLYWYRQAAGRGLQLLFYSVGIGQISSEVPQNLSASRPQDRQFILSSKKLLLSDSGFYLCAWKKFDQPQHFGDGTRLSIL.

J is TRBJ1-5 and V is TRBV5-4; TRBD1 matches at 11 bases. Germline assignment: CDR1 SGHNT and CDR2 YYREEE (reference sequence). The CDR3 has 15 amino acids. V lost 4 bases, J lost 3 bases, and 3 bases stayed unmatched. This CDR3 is CASSGQGAFNQPQHF. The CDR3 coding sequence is TGTGCCAGCAGCGGACAGGGGGCCTTCAATCAGCCCCAGCATTTT.

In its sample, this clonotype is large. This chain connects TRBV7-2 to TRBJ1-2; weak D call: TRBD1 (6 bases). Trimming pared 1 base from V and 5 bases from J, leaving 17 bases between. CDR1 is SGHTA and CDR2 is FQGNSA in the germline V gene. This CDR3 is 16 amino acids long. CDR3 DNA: TGTGCCAGCAGCTTAGTTTCAGGGGTCGGATTTTATGGCTACACCTTC. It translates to CASSLVSGVGFYGYTF.

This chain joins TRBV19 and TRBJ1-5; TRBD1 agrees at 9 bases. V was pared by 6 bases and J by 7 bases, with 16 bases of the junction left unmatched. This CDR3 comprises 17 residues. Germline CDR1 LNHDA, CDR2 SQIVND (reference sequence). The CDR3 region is CASSKTEQGAVGQPQHF. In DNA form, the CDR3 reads TGTGCCAGTAGCAAGACCGAACAGGGGGCCGTGGGGCAGCCCCAGCATTTT.

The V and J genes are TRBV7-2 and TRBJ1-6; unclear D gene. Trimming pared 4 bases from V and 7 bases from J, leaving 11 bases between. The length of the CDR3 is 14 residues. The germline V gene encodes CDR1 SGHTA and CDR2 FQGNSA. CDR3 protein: CASSSRASNSPLHF. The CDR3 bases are TGTGCCAGCAGCTCTCGGGCCTCCAATTCACCCCTCCACTTT. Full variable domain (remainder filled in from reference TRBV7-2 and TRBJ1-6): GAGVSQSPSNKVTEKGKDVELRCDPISGHTALYWYRQSLGQGLEFLIYFQGNSAPDKSGLPSDRFSAERTGGSVSTLTIQRTQQEDSAVYLCASSSRASNSPLHFGNGTRLTVT.

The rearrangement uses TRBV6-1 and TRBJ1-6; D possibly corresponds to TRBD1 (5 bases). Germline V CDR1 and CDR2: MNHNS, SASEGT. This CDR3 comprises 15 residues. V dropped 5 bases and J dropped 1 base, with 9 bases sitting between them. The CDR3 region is CASSTRVSYNSPLHF. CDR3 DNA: TGTGCCAGCAGTACCAGGGTTTCCTATAATTCACCCCTCCACTTT.

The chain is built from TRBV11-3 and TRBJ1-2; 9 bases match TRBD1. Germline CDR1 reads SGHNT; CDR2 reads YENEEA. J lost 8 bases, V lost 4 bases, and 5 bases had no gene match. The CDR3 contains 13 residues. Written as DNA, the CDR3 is TGTGCCAGCAGCTCGGGACAGGGTCGCGGCTACACCTTC. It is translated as CASSSGQGRGYTF.

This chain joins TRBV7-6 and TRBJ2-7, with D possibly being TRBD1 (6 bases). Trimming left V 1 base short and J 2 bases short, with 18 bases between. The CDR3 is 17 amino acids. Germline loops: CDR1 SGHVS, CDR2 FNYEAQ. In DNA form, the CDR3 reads TGTGCCAGCAGCTTAGGCCCTACGACAGGTTCTACCTACGAGCAGTACTTC. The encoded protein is CASSLGPTTGSTYEQYF.

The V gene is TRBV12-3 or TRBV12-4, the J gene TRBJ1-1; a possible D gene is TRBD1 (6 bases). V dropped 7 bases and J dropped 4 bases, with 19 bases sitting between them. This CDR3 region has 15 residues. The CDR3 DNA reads TGTGCCAGCACACTAGGGGGGGGCTTGGGCACTGAAGCTTTCTTT. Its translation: CASTLGGGLGTEAFF.

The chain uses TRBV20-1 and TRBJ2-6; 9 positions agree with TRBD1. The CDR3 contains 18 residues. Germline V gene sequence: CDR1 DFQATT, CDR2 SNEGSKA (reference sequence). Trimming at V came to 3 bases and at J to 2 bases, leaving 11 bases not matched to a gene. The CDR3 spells CSASLWTGVTAGANVLTF. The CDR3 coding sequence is TGCAGTGCTAGCCTTTGGACAGGGGTAACCGCTGGGGCCAACGTCCTGACTTTC.

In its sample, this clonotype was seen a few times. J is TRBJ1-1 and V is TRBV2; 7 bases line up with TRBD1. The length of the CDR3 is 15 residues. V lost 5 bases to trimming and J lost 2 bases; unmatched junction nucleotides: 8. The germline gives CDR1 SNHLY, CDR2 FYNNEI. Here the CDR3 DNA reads TGTGCCAGCAGTTACCTTGGACAGGACAACACTGAAGCTTTCTTT. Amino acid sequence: CASSYLGQDNTEAFF. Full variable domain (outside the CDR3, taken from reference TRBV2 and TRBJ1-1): EPEVTQTPSHQVTQMGQEVILRCVPISNHLYFYWYRQILGQKVEFLVSFYNNEISEKSEIFDDQFSVERPDGSNFTLKIRSTKLEDSAMYFCASSYLGQDNTEAFFGQGTRLTVV.

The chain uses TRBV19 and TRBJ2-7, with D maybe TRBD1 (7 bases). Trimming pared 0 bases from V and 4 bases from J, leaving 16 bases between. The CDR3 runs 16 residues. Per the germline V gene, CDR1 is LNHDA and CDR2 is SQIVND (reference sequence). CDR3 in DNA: TGTGCCAGTAGTATAGACGGGGGACAGAGAATTTACGAGCAGTACTTC. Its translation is CASSIDGGQRIYEQYF.